What follows are 19 T cell receptor beta chains derived from one specimen sequenced in a study of cytomegalovirus exposure and HLA in healthy donors. PCR involved 60 Vbeta and 13 Jbeta primers. The protocol was immunoSEQ multiplex PCR, while the TCRdb copy is restricted to in-frame clones and leaves out a portion. The sample shows roughly 140,000 clones, approximately 82% of them seen only once. The sample was PBMCs. The receptors originated from a woman aged 60 to 75 in good health and CMV-seropositive.

The chain recombines TRBV6-1 with TRBJ1-1, with 11 bases aligning to TRBD1. With 3 bases clipped from V and 11 bases from J, the junction kept 5 bases outside the gene matches. CDR3 length: 13 residues. The germline CDR1 and CDR2 sequences are MNHNS and SASEGT. The CDR3 spells CASSDGRDRGAFF. As DNA, the CDR3 is TGTGCCAGCAGTGACGGGAGGGACAGGGGGGCTTTCTTT.

The chain employs TRBV29-1 and TRBJ2-3, with TRBD2 identical over 8 bases. V was clipped by 2 bases and J by 1 base; unmatched bases: 8. CDR1 is SQVTM and CDR2 is ANQGSEA in the germline V gene. This CDR3 has 16 residues. DNA for the CDR3: TGCAGCGTTGAAACTAGCGGAGGATGGGGCACAGATACGCAGTATTTT. Encoded protein: CSVETSGGWGTDTQYF.

The V and J genes are TRBV7-2 and TRBJ2-5; D is ambiguous. Judging by the DNA end, TRBJ2-7 fits better; the J call may be wrong. Germline values: CDR1 SGHTA, CDR2 FQGNSA. The CDR3 has 14 amino acids. The chain's CDR3 is CASSLGSSSYEQYF. DNA of the CDR3: TGTGCCAGCAGCTTAGGTTCTAGCTCCTACGAGCAGTACTTC.

This chain connects TRBV29-1 to TRBJ2-7; 8 positions agree with TRBD1. The CDR3 contains 13 residues. Germline V lookup: CDR1 SQVTM, CDR2 ANQGSEA. Trimming removed 6 bases from V and 6 bases from J; junction bases left unmatched: 10. Written as DNA, the CDR3 is TGCAGCGTACTTTTCGGACAGGGCGGCGAGCAGTACTTC. This gives the protein CSVLFGQGGEQYF.

V and J are TRBV4-1 and TRBJ2-5; D might be TRBD1 (6 bases). The DNA end is a closer match to TRBJ2-7, so the J assignment may be wrong. The germline V gene has CDR1 MGHRA and CDR2 YSYEKL. The CDR3 extends over 15 amino acids. The CDR3 is CASSQEARQAYEQYF. The CDR3 bases are TGCGCCAGCAGCCAAGAAGCGCGACAGGCCTACGAGCAGTACTTC.

The chain carries TRBV6-5 and TRBJ1-1, with D possibly being TRBD1 (6 bases). The CDR3 covers 14 residues. The V gene lost 6 bases and the J gene lost 5 bases, with 16 bases spanning the gap. Germline CDR1 is MNHEY and CDR2 is SVGAGI. The CDR3 bases are TGTGCCAGCAGGGATACAGGGCTGGGAACTGAAGCTTTCTTT. Translated, it gives CASRDTGLGTEAFF.

The chain is built from TRBV18 and TRBJ1-1; D unclear. CDR1 KGHSH and CDR2 LQKENI come from the germline V gene. CDR3 length: 16 residues. The V and J ends lost 0 bases and 0 bases respectively, with 11 bases between them. CDR3 region: CASSPPSRDMNTEAFF. The CDR3 DNA follows: TGTGCCAGCTCACCACCCTCTCGAGACATGAACACTGAAGCTTTCTTT.

J is TRBJ2-1 and V is TRBV27; a possible D gene is TRBD1 (6 bases). The CDR3 totals 12 residues. V lost 2 bases and J 9 bases, leaving 8 bases between the germline ends. The germline gives CDR1 MNHEY, CDR2 SMNVEV (reference sequence). CDR3 amino acids: CASSLGGSEQFF. For the CDR3, the DNA is TGTGCCAGCAGTTTAGGGGGCAGTGAGCAGTTCTTC.

The chain combines TRBV7-9 with TRBJ2-3; the D gene is possibly TRBD2 (7 bases). V was cut by 1 base and J by 2 bases, with 13 bases left in between. The germline CDR1 and CDR2 sequences are SEHNR and FQNEAQ (reference sequence). The CDR3 is made up of 16 amino acids. Here the CDR3 reads CASSLVAGAFTDTQYF. In nucleotides, the CDR3 is TGTGCCAGCAGCTTAGTGGCGGGGGCGTTCACAGATACGCAGTATTTT.

The chain recombines TRBV27 with TRBJ2-1, with 8 bases lining up with TRBD2. The CDR3 runs to 14 residues. Germline CDR1 and CDR2: MNHEY and SMNVEV (reference sequence). V was clipped by 6 bases and J by 6 bases; unmatched bases: 7. The DNA for the CDR3 is TGTGCCAGCAGCCTCGGACTAGCAATCAATGAGCAGTTCTTC. Protein product: CASSLGLAINEQFF.

This sequence joins TRBV4-1 and TRBJ2-5; 8 nucleotides align to TRBD1. The J call may be incorrect, as the DNA end agrees better with TRBJ2-7. Germline loops: CDR1 MGHRA, CDR2 YSYEKL. This CDR3 is built from 18 residues. CDR3 residues: CASSHKLSPGQVTYEQYF. The CDR3 bases are TGCGCCAGCAGCCATAAACTCTCGCCGGGACAGGTTACCTACGAGCAGTACTTC.

This clone appeared a few times. The V call is TRBV25-1, the J call TRBJ2-7; D gene uncertain. The V gene lost 1 base and the J gene lost 2 bases, with 12 bases spanning the gap. The CDR3 runs 15 residues. Germline CDR1 and CDR2: MGHDK and SYGVNS. The CDR3 loop is CASSESEPSPYEQYF. CDR3 DNA: TGTGCCAGCAGTGAATCGGAGCCAAGTCCCTACGAGCAGTACTTC.

This clone was counted once. This chain joins TRBV19 and TRBJ2-1; 10 bases match TRBD2. From germline, CDR1 is LNHDA and CDR2 SQIVND (reference sequence). The V gene end was trimmed by 4 bases and the J gene end by 6 bases; junction bases not matched to a gene: 9. The length of the CDR3 is 16 residues. CDR3 nucleotides: TGTGCCAGTAGTAATCCTAGCGGGAGACGGTCCAATGAGCAGTTCTTC. Protein sequence: CASSNPSGRRSNEQFF.

The gene calls are TRBV5-1 and TRBJ2-2; D remains ambiguous. The ends were cut back, 0 bases at V and 4 bases at J, with 7 bases in the middle. CDR3 length: 14 residues. Per germline, CDR1 SGHRS and CDR2 YFSETQ. The CDR3: CASSLAGGTGELFF. The CDR3 DNA sequence: TGCGCCAGCAGCTTGGCCGGCGGCACCGGGGAGCTGTTTTTT. The full variable domain, with the rest looked up from reference TRBV5-1 and TRBJ2-2, is KAGVTQTPRYLIKTRGQQVTLSCSPISGHRSVSWYQQTPGQGLQFLFEYFSETQRNKGNFPGRFSGRQFSNSRSEMNVSTLELGDSALYLCASSLAGGTGELFFGEGSRLTVL.

This chain joins TRBV5-4 and TRBJ1-5; tentative D call: TRBD1 (6 bases). CDR1 is SGHNT, CDR2 YYREEE, per germline (reference sequence). V was trimmed by 0 bases and J by 7 bases, leaving 20 bases between them. The CDR3 totals 17 residues. The CDR3 region has the DNA TGTGCCAGCAGCTTGGGGATGAGACACAGGGTCCGCCAGCCCCAGCATTTT. Amino acids: CASSLGMRHRVRQPQHF.

V is TRBV30 and J is TRBJ1-4, with 9 bases identical to TRBD1. V lost 3 bases, J lost 0 bases, and 5 bases stayed unmatched. CDR3 length: 16 amino acids. Germline CDR1 GTSNPN, CDR2 SVGIG (reference sequence). DNA of the CDR3: TGTGCCTGGAGGGACCGGGACAGGGCAACTAATGAAAAACTGTTTTTT. Translation: CAWRDRDRATNEKLFF. The full variable domain, its missing parts supplied by reference TRBV30 and TRBJ1-4, is SQTIHQWPATLVQPVGSPLSLECTVEGTSNPNLYWYRQAAGRGLQLLFYSVGIGQISSEVPQNLSASRPQDRQFILSSKKLLLSDSGFYLCAWRDRDRATNEKLFFGSGTQLSVL.

This clone has just a few counts. The genes are TRBV19 and TRBJ2-3, with D unresolved. V was clipped by 5 bases and J by 2 bases, with 17 bases between them. Germline CDR1 and CDR2: LNHDA and SQIVND (reference sequence). The CDR3 is made up of 16 amino acids. This chain's CDR3 is CASSALSDSNTDTQYF. Here the CDR3 DNA reads TGTGCCAGTAGTGCGCTTTCTGACTCTAACACAGATACGCAGTATTTT.

This sequence joins TRBV4-3 and TRBJ2-1, with D possibly TRBD2 on 5 matching bases. Germline CDR1 is LGHNA and CDR2 is YSLEER. The ends were cut back, 5 bases at V and 5 bases at J, with 19 bases in the middle. CDR3 length: 16 residues. The CDR3 nucleotides are TGCGCCAGCAGCTCTAGCTTGGCAGGACCTAACAATGAGCAGTTCTTC. This translates into CASSSSLAGPNNEQFF.

The V gene is TRBV7-2, the J gene TRBJ2-5; 8 nucleotides match TRBD1. J lost 5 bases, V lost 4 bases, and 6 bases had no gene match. The germline CDR1 and CDR2 sequences are SGHTA and FQGNSA. There are 14 residues in the CDR3. CDR3 DNA: TGTGCCAGCAGCTCCGGACAGGGTTGGGAGACCCAGTACTTC. Its translation: CASSSGQGWETQYF.